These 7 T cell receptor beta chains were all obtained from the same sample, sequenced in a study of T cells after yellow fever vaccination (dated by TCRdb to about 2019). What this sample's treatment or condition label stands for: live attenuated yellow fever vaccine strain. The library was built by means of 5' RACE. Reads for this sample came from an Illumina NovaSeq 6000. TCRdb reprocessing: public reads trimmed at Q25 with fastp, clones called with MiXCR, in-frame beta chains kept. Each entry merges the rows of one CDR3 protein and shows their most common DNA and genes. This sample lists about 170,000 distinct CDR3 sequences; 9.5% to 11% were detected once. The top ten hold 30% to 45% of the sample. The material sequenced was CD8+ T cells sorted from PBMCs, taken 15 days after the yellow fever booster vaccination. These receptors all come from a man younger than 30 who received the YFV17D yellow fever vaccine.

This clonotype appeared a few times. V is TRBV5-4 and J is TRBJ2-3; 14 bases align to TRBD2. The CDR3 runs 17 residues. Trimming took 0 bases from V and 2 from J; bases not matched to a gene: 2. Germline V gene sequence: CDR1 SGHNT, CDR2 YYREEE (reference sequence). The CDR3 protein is CASSLGTSGGHTDTQYF. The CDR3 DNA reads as TGTGCCAGCAGCTTGGGGACTAGCGGGGGGCACACAGATACGCAGTATTTT.

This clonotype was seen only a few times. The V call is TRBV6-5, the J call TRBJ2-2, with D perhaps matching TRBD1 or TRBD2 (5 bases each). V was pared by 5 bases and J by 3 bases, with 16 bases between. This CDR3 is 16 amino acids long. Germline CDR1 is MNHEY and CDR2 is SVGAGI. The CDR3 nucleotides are TGTGCCAGCAGTGCCGGGACCGGGTCGTACACCGGGGAGCTGTTTTTT. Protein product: CASSAGTGSYTGELFF.

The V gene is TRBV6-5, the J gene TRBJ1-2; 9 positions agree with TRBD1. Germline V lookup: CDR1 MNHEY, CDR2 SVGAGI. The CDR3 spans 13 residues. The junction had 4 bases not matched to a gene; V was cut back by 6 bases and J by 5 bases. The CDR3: CASSLGTGYGYTF. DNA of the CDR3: TGTGCCAGCAGCCTCGGGACAGGGTATGGCTACACCTTC.

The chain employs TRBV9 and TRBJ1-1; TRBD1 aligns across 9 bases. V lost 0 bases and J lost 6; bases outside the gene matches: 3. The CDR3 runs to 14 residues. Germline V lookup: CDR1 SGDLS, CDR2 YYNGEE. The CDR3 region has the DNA TGTGCCAGCAGCGTAGAAGGGACAGGGTCTGAAGCTTTCTTT. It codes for CASSVEGTGSEAFF.

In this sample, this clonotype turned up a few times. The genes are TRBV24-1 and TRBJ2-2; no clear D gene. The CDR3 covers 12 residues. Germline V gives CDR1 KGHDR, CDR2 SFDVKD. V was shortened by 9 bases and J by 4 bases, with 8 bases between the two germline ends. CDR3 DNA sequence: TGTGCCACCCAGAAATTCACCGGGGAGCTGTTTTTT. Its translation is CATQKFTGELFF.

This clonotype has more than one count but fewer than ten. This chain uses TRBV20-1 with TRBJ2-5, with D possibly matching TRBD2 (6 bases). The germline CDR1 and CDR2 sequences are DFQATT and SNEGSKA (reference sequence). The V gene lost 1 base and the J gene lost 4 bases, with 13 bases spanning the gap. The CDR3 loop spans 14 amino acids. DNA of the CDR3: TGCAGTGCTAGAGTGTTTTTGGGGGGAGAGACCCAGTACTTC. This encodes CSARVFLGGETQYF.

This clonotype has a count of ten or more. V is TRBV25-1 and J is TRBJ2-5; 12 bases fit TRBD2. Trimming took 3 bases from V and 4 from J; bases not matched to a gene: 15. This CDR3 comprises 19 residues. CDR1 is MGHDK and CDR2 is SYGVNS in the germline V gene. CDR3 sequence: CASSDWALILAGGSETQYF. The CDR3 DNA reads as TGTGCCAGCAGTGATTGGGCGTTAATACTAGCGGGGGGTTCAGAGACCCAGTACTTC.